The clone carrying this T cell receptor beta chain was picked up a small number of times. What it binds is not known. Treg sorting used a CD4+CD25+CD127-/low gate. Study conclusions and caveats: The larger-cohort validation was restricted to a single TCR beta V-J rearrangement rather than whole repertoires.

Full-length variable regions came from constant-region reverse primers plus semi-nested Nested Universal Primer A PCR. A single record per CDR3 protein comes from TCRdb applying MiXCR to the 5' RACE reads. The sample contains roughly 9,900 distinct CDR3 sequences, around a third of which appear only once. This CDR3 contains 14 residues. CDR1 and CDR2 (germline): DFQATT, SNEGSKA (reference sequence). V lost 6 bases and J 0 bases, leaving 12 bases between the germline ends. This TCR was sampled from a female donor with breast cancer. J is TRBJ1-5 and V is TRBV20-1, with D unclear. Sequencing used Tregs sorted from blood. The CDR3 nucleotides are TGCAGTGCGGGAGAAACAGCTAGCAATCAGCCCCAGCATTTT. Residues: CSAGETASNQPQHF.